The clone carrying this T cell receptor (beta chain) was observed at least ten times. The data stem from a study of T-cell reconstitution after alpha-beta-depleted transplantation in children. Preparation of the TCRbeta library was carried out with unique molecular identifiers. TCRdb redid the calling of the PCR reads with MiXCR, one entry per CDR3 protein. The sample lists 400,000 to 500,000 distinct CDR3 sequences, about 11% occurring once. This CDR3 has 15 residues. The J segment lost 4 bases and the V segment lost 6 bases, leaving 10 bases of the junction unmatched. Germline CDR1 reads MNHEY; CDR2 reads SVGEGT.

The sequence came from a human donor who donated a stem cell graft to a child with acute myeloid leukemia. The J gene is TRBJ2-5, the V gene TRBV6-2 or TRBV6-3, with 8 bases identical to TRBD2. The source material was PBMCs from the stem cell graft donor, sampled from the stem cell graft. CDR3 DNA: TGTGCCAGCAGATCCAGCGGGAGTGTTGGAGAGACCCAGTACTTC. Encoded protein: CASRSSGSVGETQYF.